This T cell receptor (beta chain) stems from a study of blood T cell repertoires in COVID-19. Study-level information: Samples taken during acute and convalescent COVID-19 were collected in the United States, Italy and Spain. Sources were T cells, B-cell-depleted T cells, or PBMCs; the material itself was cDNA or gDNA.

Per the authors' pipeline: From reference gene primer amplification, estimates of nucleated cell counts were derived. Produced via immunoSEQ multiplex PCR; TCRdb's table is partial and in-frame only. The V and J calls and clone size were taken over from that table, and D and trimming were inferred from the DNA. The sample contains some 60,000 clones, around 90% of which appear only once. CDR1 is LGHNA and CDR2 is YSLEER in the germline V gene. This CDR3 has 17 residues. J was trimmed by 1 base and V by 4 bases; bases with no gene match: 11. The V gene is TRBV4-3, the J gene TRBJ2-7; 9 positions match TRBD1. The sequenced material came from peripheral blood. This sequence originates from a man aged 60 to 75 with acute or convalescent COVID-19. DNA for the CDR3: TGCGCCAGCAGCCGGGATGGATCGGGACAGGGTTCCTACGAGCAGTACTTC. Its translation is CASSRDGSGQGSYEQYF.